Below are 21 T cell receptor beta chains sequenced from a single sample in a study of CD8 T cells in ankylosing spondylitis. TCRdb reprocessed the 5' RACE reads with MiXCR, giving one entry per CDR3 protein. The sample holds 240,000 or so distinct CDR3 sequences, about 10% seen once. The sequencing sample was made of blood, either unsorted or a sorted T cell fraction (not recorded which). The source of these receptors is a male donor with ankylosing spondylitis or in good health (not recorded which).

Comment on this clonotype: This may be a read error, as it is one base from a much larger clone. The CDR3 DNA reads as TGTGCCAGCAGCTCCCTACAGGCGCTCCTTACCGGGGAGCTGTTTTTT. Amino acids: CASSSLQALLTGELFF. V and J are TRBV5-5 and TRBJ2-2; possibly TRBD1 for D (5 bases). V dropped 3 bases and J dropped 5 bases, with 17 bases sitting between them. Germline V gene data show CDR1 as SGHKS and CDR2 as YYEKEE (reference sequence). This CDR3 contains 16 residues.

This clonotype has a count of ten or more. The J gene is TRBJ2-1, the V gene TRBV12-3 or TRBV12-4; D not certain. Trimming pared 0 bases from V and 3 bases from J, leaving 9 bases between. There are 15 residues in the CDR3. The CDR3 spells CASSLAARGYNEQFF. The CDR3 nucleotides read TGTGCCAGCAGTTTAGCAGCTAGAGGCTACAATGAGCAGTTCTTC.

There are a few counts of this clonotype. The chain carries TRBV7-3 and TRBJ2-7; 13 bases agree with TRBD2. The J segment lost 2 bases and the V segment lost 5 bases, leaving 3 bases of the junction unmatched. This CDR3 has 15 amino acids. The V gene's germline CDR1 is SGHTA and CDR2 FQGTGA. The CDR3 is CASSRLAGGPYEQYF. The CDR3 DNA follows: TGTGCCAGCAGCCGACTAGCGGGGGGCCCCTACGAGCAGTACTTC. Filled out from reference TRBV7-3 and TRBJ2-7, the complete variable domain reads GAGVSQTPSNKVTEKGKYVELRCDPISGHTALYWYRQSLGQGPEFLIYFQGTGAADDSGLPNDRFFAVRPEGSVSTLKIQRTERGDSAVYLCASSRLAGGPYEQYFGPGTRLTVT.

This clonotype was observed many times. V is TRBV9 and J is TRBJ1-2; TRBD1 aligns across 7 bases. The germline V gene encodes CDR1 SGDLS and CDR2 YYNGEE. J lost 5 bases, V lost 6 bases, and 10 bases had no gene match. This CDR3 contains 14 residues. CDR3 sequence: CASTNTRQGYGYTF. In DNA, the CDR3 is TGTGCCAGCACCAACACGAGACAGGGATATGGCTACACCTTC. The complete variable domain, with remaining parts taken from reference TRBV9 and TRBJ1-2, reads DSGVTQTPKHLITATGQRVTLRCSPRSGDLSVYWYQQSLDQGLQFLIQYYNGEERAKGNILERFSAQQFPDLHSELNLSSLELGDSALYFCASTNTRQGYGYTFGSGTRLTVV.

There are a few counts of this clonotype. CDR3: CATGGDTEAFF. The CDR3, as DNA: TGCGCCACTGGGGGGGATACTGAAGCTTTCTTT. The gene calls are TRBV4-1 and TRBJ1-1; perhaps TRBD1 as D (5 bases). The length of the CDR3 is 11 residues. V was shortened by 10 bases and J by 5 bases, with 11 bases between the two germline ends. Germline CDR1 is MGHRA and CDR2 is YSYEKL.

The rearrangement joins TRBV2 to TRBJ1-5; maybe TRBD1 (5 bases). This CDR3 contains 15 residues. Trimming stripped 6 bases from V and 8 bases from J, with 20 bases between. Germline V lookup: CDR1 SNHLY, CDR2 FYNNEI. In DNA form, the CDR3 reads TGTGCCAGCAGGGTCCGGGACGGTCCGTGGGAGCCCCAGCATTTT. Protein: CASRVRDGPWEPQHF.

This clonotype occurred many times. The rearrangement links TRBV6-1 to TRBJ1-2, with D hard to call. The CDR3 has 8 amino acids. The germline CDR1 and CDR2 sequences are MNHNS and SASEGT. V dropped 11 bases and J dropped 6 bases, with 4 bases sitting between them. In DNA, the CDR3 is TGTGCCGTGGATGGCTACACCTTC. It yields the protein CAVDGYTF.

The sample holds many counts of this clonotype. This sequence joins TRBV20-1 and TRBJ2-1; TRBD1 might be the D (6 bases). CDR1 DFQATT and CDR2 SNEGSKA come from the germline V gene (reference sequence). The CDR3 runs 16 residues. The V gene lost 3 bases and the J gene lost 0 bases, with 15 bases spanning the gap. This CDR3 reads CSASRQVGLSYNEQFF. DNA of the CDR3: TGCAGTGCTAGCCGACAGGTGGGGCTCTCCTACAATGAGCAGTTCTTC.

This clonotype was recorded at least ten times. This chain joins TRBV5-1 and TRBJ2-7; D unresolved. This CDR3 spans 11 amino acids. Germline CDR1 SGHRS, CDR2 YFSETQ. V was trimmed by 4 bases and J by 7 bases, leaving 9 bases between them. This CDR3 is CASSKEGEQYF. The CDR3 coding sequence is TGCGCCAGCAGCAAGGAAGGGGAGCAGTACTTC.

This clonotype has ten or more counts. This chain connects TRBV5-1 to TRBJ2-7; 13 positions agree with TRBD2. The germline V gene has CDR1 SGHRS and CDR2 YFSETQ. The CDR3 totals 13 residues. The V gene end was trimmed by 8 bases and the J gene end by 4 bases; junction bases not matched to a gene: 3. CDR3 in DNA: TGCGCCAGTCGGACTAGCGGGAGATACGAGCAGTACTTC. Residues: CASRTSGRYEQYF.

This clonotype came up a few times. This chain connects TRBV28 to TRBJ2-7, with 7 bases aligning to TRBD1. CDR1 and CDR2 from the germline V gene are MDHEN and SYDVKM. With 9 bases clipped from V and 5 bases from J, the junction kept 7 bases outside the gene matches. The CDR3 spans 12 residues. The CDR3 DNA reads TGTGCCAGTGAGGGGGCTCTGGACGAGCAGTACTTC. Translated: CASEGALDEQYF.

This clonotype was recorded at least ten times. CDR3 protein: CASSPTRDVTF. CDR3 nucleotide sequence: TGTGCCAGCAGCCCAACCCGGGACGTCACCTTC. This chain uses TRBV7-8 with TRBJ1-2, with D tentatively TRBD1 (5 bases). The CDR3 runs 11 residues. CDR1 is SGHVS and CDR2 is FQNEAQ in the germline V gene. Between the trimmed V and J ends, which lost 5 bases and 13 bases, there was a span of 14 bases.

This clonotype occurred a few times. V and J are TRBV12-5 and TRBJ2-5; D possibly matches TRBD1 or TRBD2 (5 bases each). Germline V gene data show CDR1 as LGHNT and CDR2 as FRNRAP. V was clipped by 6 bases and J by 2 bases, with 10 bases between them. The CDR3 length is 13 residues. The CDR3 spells CASGLGVQETQYF. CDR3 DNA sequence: TGTGCTAGTGGCCTGGGGGTACAAGAGACCCAGTACTTC.

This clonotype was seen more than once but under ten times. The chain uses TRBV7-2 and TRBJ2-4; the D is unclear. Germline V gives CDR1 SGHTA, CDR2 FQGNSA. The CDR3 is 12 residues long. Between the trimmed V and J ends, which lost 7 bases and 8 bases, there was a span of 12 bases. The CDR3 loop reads CASKLNTDIQYF. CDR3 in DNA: TGTGCCAGCAAACTGAATACCGACATTCAGTACTTC.

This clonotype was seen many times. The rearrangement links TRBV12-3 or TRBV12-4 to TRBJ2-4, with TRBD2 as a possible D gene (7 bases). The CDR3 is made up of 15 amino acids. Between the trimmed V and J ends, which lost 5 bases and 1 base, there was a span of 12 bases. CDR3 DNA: TGTGCCAGCAGTGCCTCGGGGGGCGCCAAAAACATTCAGTACTTC. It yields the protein CASSASGGAKNIQYF.

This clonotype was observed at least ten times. The CDR3 reads CASSKVPYEQYF. The CDR3 DNA reads TGTGCCAGCTCAAAGGTTCCTTACGAGCAGTACTTC. The chain links TRBV13 to TRBJ2-7; D not resolved. Germline CDR1 is PRHDT and CDR2 is FYEKMQ (reference sequence). CDR3 length: 12 amino acids. V lost 8 bases to trimming and J lost 4 bases, with 12 bases between them. Full variable domain (remainder filled in from reference TRBV13 and TRBJ2-7): AAGVIQSPRHLIKEKRETATLKCYPIPRHDTVYWYQQGPGQDPQFLISFYEKMQSDKGSIPDRFSAQQFSDYHSELNMSSLELGDSALYFCASSKVPYEQYFGPGTRLTVT.

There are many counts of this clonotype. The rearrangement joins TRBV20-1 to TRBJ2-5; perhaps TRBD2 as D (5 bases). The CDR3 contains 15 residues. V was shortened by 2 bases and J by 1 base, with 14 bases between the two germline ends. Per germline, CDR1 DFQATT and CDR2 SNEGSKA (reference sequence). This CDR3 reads CSARRLAPVQETQYF. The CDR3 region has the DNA TGCAGTGCTAGAAGGCTAGCTCCAGTCCAAGAGACCCAGTACTTC.

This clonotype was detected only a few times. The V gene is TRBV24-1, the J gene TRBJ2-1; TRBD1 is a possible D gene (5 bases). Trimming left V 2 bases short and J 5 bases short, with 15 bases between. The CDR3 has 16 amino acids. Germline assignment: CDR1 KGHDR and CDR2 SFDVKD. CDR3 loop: CATSDSGPGAHNEQFF. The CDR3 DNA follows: TGTGCCACCAGTGATTCAGGGCCGGGTGCCCACAATGAGCAGTTCTTC.

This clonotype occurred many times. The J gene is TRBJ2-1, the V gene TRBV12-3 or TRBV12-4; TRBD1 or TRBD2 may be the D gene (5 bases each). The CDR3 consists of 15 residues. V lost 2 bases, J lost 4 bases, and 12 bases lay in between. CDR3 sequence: CASSLSQGPYNEQFF. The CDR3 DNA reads TGTGCCAGCAGTTTATCCCAGGGACCTTACAATGAGCAGTTCTTC.

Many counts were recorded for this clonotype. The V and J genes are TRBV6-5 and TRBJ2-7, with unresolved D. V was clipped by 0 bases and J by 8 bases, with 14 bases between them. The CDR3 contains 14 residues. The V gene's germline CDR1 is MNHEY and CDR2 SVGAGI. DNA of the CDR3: TGTGCCAGCAGTTACTCGGACCGCGGAAGTAAGCAGTACTTC. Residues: CASSYSDRGSKQYF.

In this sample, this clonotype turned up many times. The CDR3: CASSLGPGQGNNEQFF. In DNA, the CDR3 is TGCGCCAGCAGCTTGGGGCCCGGACAGGGTAACAATGAGCAGTTCTTC. The J gene is TRBJ2-1, the V gene TRBV5-1; 8 bases are a match to TRBD1. V lost 0 bases to trimming and J lost 5 bases; unmatched junction nucleotides: 7. Per germline, CDR1 SGHRS and CDR2 YFSETQ. This CDR3 comprises 16 residues.